Listed below are T cell receptor beta chains from one sample, sequenced in a study of blood T cell repertoires in COVID-19. The repertoire was sequenced with immunoSEQ multiplex PCR; TCRdb's copy has only in-frame clones and lacks some. The sample holds under 45,000 clones; more than 90% are singletons and the top ten take around 40%. The specimen sequenced was peripheral blood. These receptors all stem from a man in his sixties with active or convalescent COVID-19. Each CDR3 is given with its conserved first and last residue. D genes are given only for firm matches. Not all rows give a size; the values are once, few, many and, for expanded clones, a class.

J,V,D,size,CDR3,DNA
TRBJ1-2,TRBV24-1,-,-,CATSDSTTRGMGYGYTF,TGTGCCACCAGTGATTCGACGACCAGGGGTATGGGCTATGGCTACACCTTC
TRBJ1-2,TRBV27,-,-,CASSYQGSYGYTF,TGTGCCAGCAGTTATCAGGGGTCCTATGGCTACACCTTC
TRBJ1-5,TRBV7-2,TRBD1,-,CASSPRTGEGQPQHF,TGTGCCAGCAGCCCAAGGACAGGCGAGGGTCAGCCCCAGCATTTT
TRBJ2-3,TRBV7-2,TRBD1,once,CASSSMRQGWQYF,TGTGCCAGCAGCTCAATGAGACAGGGTTGGCAGTATTTT
TRBJ1-5,TRBV19,TRBD1,-,CASGTDRAQSNQPQHF,TGTGCCAGCGGTACCGACAGGGCACAAAGCAATCAGCCCCAGCATTTT
TRBJ1-3,TRBV13,-,-,CASSLRGSGNTIYF,TGTGCCAGCAGCCTTCGGGGCTCTGGAAACACCATATATTTT
TRBJ2-7,TRBV6-6,-,-,CASSPGAHEQYF,TGTGCCAGCAGCCCAGGGGCTCACGAGCAGTACTTC
TRBJ1-1,TRBV19,-,-,CASTIDSNTEAFF,TGTGCCAGTACCATCGACAGTAACACTGAAGCTTTCTTT
TRBJ1-2,TRBV7-2,-,-,CASSPGVTGYNGYTF,TGTGCCAGCAGCCCTGGCGTTACGGGGTACAATGGCTACACCTTC
TRBJ1-6,TRBV2,-,-,CASRGGGPSPLHF,TGTGCCAGCAGGGGAGGGGGACCTTCACCCCTCCACTTT
TRBJ1-2,TRBV6-1,-,-,CASSVSGTNSLNGYTF,TGTGCCAGCAGTGTCTCCGGGACAAACTCCCTTAATGGCTACACCTTC
TRBJ2-2,TRBV4-1,-,-,CASSHQGMAGELFF,TGCGCCAGCAGCCATCAGGGGATGGCCGGGGAGCTGTTTTTT
TRBJ2-7,TRBV11-3,TRBD1,-,CASSLGQGVYEQYF,TGTGCCAGCAGCTTGGGACAGGGAGTCTACGAGCAGTACTTC
TRBJ1-4,TRBV5-1,-,-,CASSPDWMFEKLFF,TGCGCCAGCAGCCCGGACTGGATGTTTGAAAAACTGTTTTTT
TRBJ1-2,TRBV3-1/TRBV3-2,-,-,CASSQGLGRSPYYTF,TGTGCCAGCAGCCAAGGATTGGGCAGGTCCCCCTACTACACCTTC
TRBJ2-6,TRBV6-1,-,-,CASSGPGQNSGANVLTF,TGTGCCAGCAGTGGACCGGGACAAAACTCTGGGGCCAACGTCCTGACTTTC
TRBJ2-7,TRBV14,-,-,CASSRGPASHEQYF,TGTGCCAGCAGCAGGGGCCCAGCGAGCCACGAGCAGTACTTC
TRBJ2-1,TRBV27,-,-,CASSSSEGHRYNEQFF,TGTGCCAGCAGTTCTTCCGAGGGTCACCGTTACAATGAGCAGTTCTTC
TRBJ2-7,TRBV5-4,-,-,CASSLTGLNGEQYF,TGTGCCAGCAGCTTGACGGGGTTGAACGGCGAGCAGTACTTC
TRBJ1-2,TRBV29-1,TRBD1,-,CSVIRQGADSYGYTF,TGCAGCGTTATACGTCAGGGGGCCGATAGCTATGGCTACACCTTC
TRBJ1-1,TRBV30,-,once,CAWTLGAEAFF,TGTGCCTGGACGTTAGGAGCTGAAGCTTTCTTT
TRBJ2-1,TRBV9,-,-,CASSAGSDERSNEQFF,TGTGCCAGCAGCGCCGGAAGTGACGAGAGGTCTAATGAGCAGTTCTTC
TRBJ1-2,TRBV24-1,TRBD1,-,CATSDPGTGGNYGYTF,TGTGCCACCAGTGATCCGGGGACAGGGGGGAACTATGGCTACACCTTC
TRBJ2-1,TRBV6-2/TRBV6-3,-,-,CASSSQGSSYNEQFF,TGTGCCAGCAGTTCTCAGGGTAGCTCCTACAATGAGCAGTTCTTC
TRBJ2-1,TRBV5-6,TRBD2,-,CASSPLAGSSYNEQFF,TGTGCCAGCAGCCCGTTAGCGGGTAGCTCCTACAATGAGCAGTTCTTC
TRBJ1-2,TRBV28,-,-,CASSFGIGGPYGYTF,TGTGCCAGCAGTTTCGGTATCGGGGGACCCTATGGCTACACCTTC
TRBJ1-3,TRBV7-2,-,-,CASSLGPSSGNTIYF,TGTGCCAGCAGCTTAGGTCCGTCCTCTGGAAACACCATATATTTT